This passage covers 8 T cell receptor beta chains from one sample sequenced in a study of T cell clonotyping in hematopoietic cell transplantation (dated by TCRdb to the early 2020s). Libraries were prepared through the immunoSEQ multiplex PCR assay. TCRdb carries this immuneACCESS record with in-frame sequences only. Its versions omit some clonotypes, under half of them owing to an unresolved V gene in the studies checked, with the rest unexplained. This sample is represented by 5,500 to 7,500 clones; approximately 80% of them were singletons. The top ten hold approximately 30% of the sample. Taken with the paper, the label for time point translates to: 100 days after allo-HCT. The starting material was PBMCs, obtained 100 days after allogeneic stem cell transplant. Receptor source: a female patient younger than 45 who had an allogeneic stem cell transplant, so the T cells may come from the graft donor. Some clones in this sample may be carry-over from other donors' samples.

This chain links TRBV25-1 with TRBJ1-1; a possible D gene is TRBD1 (5 bases). The V gene lost 1 base and the J gene lost 6 bases, with 9 bases spanning the gap. The CDR3 covers 13 residues. CDR1 is MGHDK, CDR2 SYGVNS, per germline. The CDR3 protein is CASSEWGFAEAFF. CDR3 DNA sequence: TGTGCCAGCAGTGAATGGGGGTTCGCTGAAGCTTTCTTT.

The rearrangement links TRBV7-9 to TRBJ2-2; D gene unclear. The CDR3 spans 12 residues. The V gene's germline CDR1 is SEHNR and CDR2 FQNEAQ (reference sequence). Trimming removed 1 base from V and 6 bases from J, with 3 bases in between. CDR3 coding DNA: TGTGCCAGCAGCTTAGATGCCGGGGAGCTGTTTTTT. Protein sequence: CASSLDAGELFF.

This clone came up once. The chain couples TRBV28 to TRBJ1-4; no clear D. V lost 6 bases to trimming and J lost 7 bases, with 9 bases between them. The CDR3 length is 12 residues. CDR1 is MDHEN, CDR2 SYDVKM, per germline. The CDR3 DNA sequence: TGTGCCAGCAGCTCCCTAGCTGAAAAACTGTTTTTT. This sequence encodes CASSSLAEKLFF.

The sample holds one count of this clone. The chain joins TRBV27 to TRBJ1-4, with TRBD1 as a possible D gene (5 bases). This CDR3 has 13 amino acids. The germline V gene has CDR1 MNHEY and CDR2 SMNVEV (reference sequence). Trimming removed 6 bases at V and 13 bases at J, with 18 bases between. The CDR3 coding sequence is TGTGCCAGCAGGAACCGGGACGGGACCCCACTGTTTTTT. It translates to CASRNRDGTPLFF.

This sequence joins TRBV2 and TRBJ2-4, with unresolved D. The CDR3 runs 15 residues. V gave up 6 bases and J gave up 0 bases, with 12 bases separating them. Germline-derived CDR1 and CDR2 are SNHLY and FYNNEI. CDR3 bases: TGTGCCAGCAGCGCCCTTTGGATAGCCAAAAACATTCAGTACTTC. This encodes CASSALWIAKNIQYF. Full variable domain (remainder filled in from reference TRBV2 and TRBJ2-4): EPEVTQTPSHQVTQMGQEVILRCVPISNHLYFYWYRQILGQKVEFLVSFYNNEISEKSEIFDDQFSVERPDGSNFTLKIRSTKLEDSAMYFCASSALWIAKNIQYFGAGTRLSVL.

This rearrangement joins TRBV7-5 to TRBJ2-5; TRBD2, the table's D call, lacks a check against the DNA. TRBV7-5 constitutes a pseudogene. This CDR3 comprises 15 residues. DNA of the CDR3: TGTGCCAGCAGCCCCGAGTTGTCGATGGAAGAGACCCAGTACTTC. Translated, it gives CASSPELSMEETQYF.

The genes are TRBV2 and TRBJ2-1; perhaps TRBD1 as D (6 bases). Germline CDR1 reads SNHLY; CDR2 reads FYNNEI. Trimming removed 4 bases from V and 2 bases from J, with 9 bases in between. This CDR3 contains 14 residues. The CDR3 DNA sequence: TGTGCCAGCAGTGGGACAGCAGCCTACAATGAGCAGTTCTTC. As protein: CASSGTAAYNEQFF. Full variable domain (missing parts from reference TRBV2 and TRBJ2-1): EPEVTQTPSHQVTQMGQEVILRCVPISNHLYFYWYRQILGQKVEFLVSFYNNEISEKSEIFDDQFSVERPDGSNFTLKIRSTKLEDSAMYFCASSGTAAYNEQFFGPGTRLTVL.

The rearrangement joins TRBV5-4 to TRBJ2-1, with D unresolved. Deletions cut 0 bases from V and 6 bases from J, with 13 bases between. Germline assignment: CDR1 SGHNT and CDR2 YYREEE (reference sequence). The CDR3 length is 15 residues. The CDR3 here is CASSLDSGRSNEQFF. CDR3 DNA: TGTGCCAGCAGCTTGGACTCGGGCCGGAGCAATGAGCAGTTCTTC.